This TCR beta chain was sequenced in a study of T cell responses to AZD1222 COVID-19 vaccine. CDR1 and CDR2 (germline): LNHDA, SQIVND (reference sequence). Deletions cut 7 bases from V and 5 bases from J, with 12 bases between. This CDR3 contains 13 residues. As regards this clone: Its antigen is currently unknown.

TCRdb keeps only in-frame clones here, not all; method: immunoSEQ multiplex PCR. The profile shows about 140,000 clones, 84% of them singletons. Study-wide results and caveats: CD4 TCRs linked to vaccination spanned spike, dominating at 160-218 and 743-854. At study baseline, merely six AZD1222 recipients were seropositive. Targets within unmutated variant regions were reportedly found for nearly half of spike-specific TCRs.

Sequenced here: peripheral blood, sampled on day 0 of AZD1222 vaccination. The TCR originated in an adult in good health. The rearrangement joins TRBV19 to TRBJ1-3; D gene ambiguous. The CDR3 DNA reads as TGTGCCAGTACTGGGAATCAAAGAAACACCATATATTTT. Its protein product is CASTGNQRNTIYF.